This T cell receptor (beta chain) was documented in a study of T cells in Graves' hyperthyroidism and ophthalmopathy. RNA transcripts served as the template for amplifying TCR beta CDR3 regions. Primed by the HTBI set, a first-round RT-PCR was run on the TCR CDR3. TCRdb re-analysed the multiplex PCR reads in MiXCR, keeping a single row per CDR3 protein. This sample yields over 250,000 distinct CDR3 sequences, of which more than 15% are seen a single time; about 51% belongs to the top ten. In germline, CDR1 is SGHVS, CDR2 FQNEAQ. The V and J ends lost 8 bases and 4 bases respectively, with 17 bases between them. CDR3 length equals 15 residues. In its sample, this clonotype was seen many times.

Sequences were obtained from blood. The origin of this receptor is a woman aged 55 to 70 with Graves' ophthalmopathy. The chain recombines TRBV7-8 with TRBJ2-2, with no clear D. CDR3 DNA sequence: TGTGCCAGCGGCCCCCACTTTGGTAGCACCGGGGAGCTGTTTTTT. Translated, it gives CASGPHFGSTGELFF.